The TCR beta chain under discussion was sequenced for a study of CD8 T cells in ankylosing spondylitis. General study points: A TCR beta motif of several highly homologous variants appeared characteristic of ankylosing spondylitis blood.

Germline trimming cut 5 bases from V and 9 bases from J; bases unmatched to any gene: 6. Germline assignment: CDR1 SGHKS and CDR2 YYEKEE (reference sequence). The CDR3 has 15 residues. Quantitative 5'-RACE was performed with molecular barcodes, and it yielded the TCR beta libraries. TCRdb used MiXCR to reprocess the 5' RACE reads, holding one entry per CDR3 protein. The sample consists of roughly 180,000 distinct CDR3 sequences, approximately 13% of them appearing once. As for this clonotype: The target antigen is unknown.

The receptor was derived from a female donor with ankylosing spondylitis or in good health (not recorded which). Material for sequencing was blood, either unsorted or a sorted T cell fraction (not recorded which). V is TRBV5-5 and J is TRBJ1-6; 12 bases line up with TRBD1. The CDR3 bases are TGTGCCAGCAGTCCAAGGGACAGGGGGCTTTCACCCCTCCACTTT. Translated: CASSPRDRGLSPLHF.